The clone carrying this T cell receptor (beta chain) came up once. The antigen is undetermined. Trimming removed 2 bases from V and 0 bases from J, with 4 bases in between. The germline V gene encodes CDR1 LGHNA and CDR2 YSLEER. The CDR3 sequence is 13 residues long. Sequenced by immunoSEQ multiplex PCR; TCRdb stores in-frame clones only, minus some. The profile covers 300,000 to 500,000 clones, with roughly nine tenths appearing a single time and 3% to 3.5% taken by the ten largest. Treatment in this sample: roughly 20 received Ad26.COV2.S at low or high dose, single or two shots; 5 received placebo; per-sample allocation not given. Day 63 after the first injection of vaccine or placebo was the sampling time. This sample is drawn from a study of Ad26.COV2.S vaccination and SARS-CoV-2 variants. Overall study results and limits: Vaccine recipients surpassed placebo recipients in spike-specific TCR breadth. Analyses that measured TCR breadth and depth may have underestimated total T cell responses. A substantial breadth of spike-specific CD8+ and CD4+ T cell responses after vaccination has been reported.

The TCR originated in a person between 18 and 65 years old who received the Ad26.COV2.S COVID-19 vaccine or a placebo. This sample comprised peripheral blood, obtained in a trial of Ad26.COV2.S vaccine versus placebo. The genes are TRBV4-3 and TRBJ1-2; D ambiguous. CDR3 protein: CASSQSANYGYTF. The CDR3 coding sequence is TGCGCCAGCAGCCAATCAGCTAACTATGGCTACACCTTC.